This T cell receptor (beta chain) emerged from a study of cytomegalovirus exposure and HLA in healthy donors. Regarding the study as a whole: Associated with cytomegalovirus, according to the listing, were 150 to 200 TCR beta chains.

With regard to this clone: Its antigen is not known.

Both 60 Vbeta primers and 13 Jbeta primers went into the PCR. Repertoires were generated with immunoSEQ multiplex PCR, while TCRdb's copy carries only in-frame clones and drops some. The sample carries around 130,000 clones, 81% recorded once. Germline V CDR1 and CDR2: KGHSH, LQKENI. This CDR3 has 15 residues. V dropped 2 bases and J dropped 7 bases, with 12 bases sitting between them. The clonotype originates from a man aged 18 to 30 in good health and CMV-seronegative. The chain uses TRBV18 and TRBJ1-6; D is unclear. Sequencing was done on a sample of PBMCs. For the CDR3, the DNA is TGTGCCAGCTCACCAGGGAGGGTGGACAATTCACCCCTCCACTTT. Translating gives CASSPGRVDNSPLHF.